The 14 T cell receptor beta chains listed next were all sequenced from one sample in a study of blood T cells in healthy people across ages. Primers used in a second PCR of about 7 to 12 cycles were a sample-barcoded 5' primer and a J-beta primer mix. Via MiXCR, TCRdb re-called the 5' RACE reads, giving one row per CDR3 protein. The sample contains hundreds of thousands of distinct CDR3 sequences, 20% to 25% of which appear only once. A further study also used this sample, focusing on T cells of mothers and their children.

Sequences were obtained from blood. The origin of the receptors is a boy under 18 in good health.

The V and J genes are TRBV6-5 and TRBJ2-7; 10 positions agree with TRBD1. The CDR3 has 15 residues. CDR1 and CDR2 from the germline V gene are MNHEY and SVGAGI. Trimming took 2 bases from V and 3 from J; bases not matched to a gene: 4. CDR3 DNA sequence: TGTGCCAGCAGTTACCTCGGGACAGGGGACTACGAGCAGTACTTC. Translation: CASSYLGTGDYEQYF.

This clonotype showed up just a few times. The V call is TRBV7-2, the J call TRBJ2-1; unclear D gene. This CDR3 comprises 15 residues. Germline V gives CDR1 SGHTA, CDR2 FQGNSA. Trimming pared 5 bases from V and 6 bases from J, leaving 17 bases between. The CDR3 DNA reads TGTGCCAGCAGCCTTTTGGCCCCTTTCTCCAATGAGCAGTTCTTC. As protein: CASSLLAPFSNEQFF.

The rearrangement joins TRBV9 to TRBJ2-5; 9 bases map to TRBD2. The germline CDR1 and CDR2 sequences are SGDLS and YYNGEE. The CDR3 contains 16 residues. V was pared by 2 bases and J by 3 bases, with 8 bases of the junction left unmatched. The CDR3 loop reads CASSVWSSGAEETQYF. The CDR3, as DNA: TGTGCCAGCAGCGTCTGGTCTAGCGGGGCCGAAGAGACCCAGTACTTC.

This clonotype was observed once. V and J are TRBV5-1 and TRBJ2-1; maybe TRBD1 (6 bases). The CDR3 consists of 15 residues. V dropped 2 bases and J dropped 3 bases, with 12 bases sitting between them. CDR1 and CDR2 from the germline V gene are SGHRS and YFSETQ. This chain's CDR3 is CASSLEQGLYNEQFF. As DNA, the CDR3 is TGCGCCAGCAGCTTAGAACAGGGCCTCTACAATGAGCAGTTCTTC. The variable domain in full, with the rest retrieved from reference TRBV5-1 and TRBJ2-1, is KAGVTQTPRYLIKTRGQQVTLSCSPISGHRSVSWYQQTPGQGLQFLFEYFSETQRNKGNFPGRFSGRQFSNSRSEMNVSTLELGDSALYLCASSLEQGLYNEQFFGPGTRLTVL.

This clonotype showed up just once. The V gene is TRBV10-2, the J gene TRBJ2-7; maybe TRBD1 (7 bases). The J call may be faulty, since TRBJ2-1 better matches the DNA end. Germline CDR1 reads WSHSY; CDR2 reads SAAADI. This CDR3 region has 14 residues. The CDR3 nucleotides are TGCGCCAGCAGGGAGGGGGCCCTCCACAATGAGCAGTTCTTC. Encoded protein: CASREGALHNEQFF.

There are a few counts of this clonotype. This rearrangement joins TRBV6-1 to TRBJ1-2, with 12 nucleotides matching TRBD1. There are 18 residues in the CDR3. Trimming removed 7 bases from V and 0 bases from J; junction bases left unmatched: 12. Per germline, CDR1 MNHNS and CDR2 SASEGT. The CDR3, as DNA: TGTGCCAGCAACAGGGACAGGGGGCTTTCTAAAGCTAACTATGGCTACACCTTC. Amino acids: CASNRDRGLSKANYGYTF.

The J gene is TRBJ2-7, the V gene TRBV7-9; 14 nucleotides agree with TRBD2. The CDR3 extends over 17 amino acids. Losses at the gene ends were 5 bases for V and 4 bases for J; bases not matched to a gene: 10. CDR1 and CDR2 (germline): SEHNR, FQNEAQ (reference sequence). The CDR3 nucleotides read TGTGCCAGCAGCCCCGGGGGGACTAGCGGGAGTCGGTACGAGCAGTACTTC. Translating gives CASSPGGTSGSRYEQYF.

The rearrangement links TRBV6-2 or TRBV6-3 to TRBJ2-5; 10 nucleotides line up with TRBD2. Germline values: CDR1 MNHEY, CDR2 SVGEGT. The CDR3 runs 17 residues. With V trimmed by 2 bases and J by 5 bases, 11 bases remained unmatched. The CDR3 loop reads CASSYGLPSGRRETQYF. Written as DNA, the CDR3 is TGTGCCAGCAGTTACGGGCTGCCTAGCGGGAGAAGGGAGACCCAGTACTTC.

The chain uses TRBV12-5 and TRBJ2-5; D is uncertain. With the DNA end fitting TRBJ2-1 better, the J assignment may be wrong. Germline V lookup: CDR1 LGHNT, CDR2 FRNRAP. This CDR3 comprises 12 residues. The DNA of the CDR3 is TGTGCTAGTGGTTTGCTGGGATATGAGCAGTTCTTC. It encodes CASGLLGYEQFF.

The rearrangement links TRBV29-1 to TRBJ2-5; no definite D call. Trimming left V 7 bases short and J 5 bases short, with 14 bases between. The CDR3 extends over 12 amino acids. CDR1 is SQVTM, CDR2 ANQGSEA, per germline. The CDR3 sequence: CSAPQSAETQYF. CDR3 DNA: TGCAGCGCCCCGCAGAGCGCGGAGACCCAGTACTTC.

The chain recombines TRBV6-6 with TRBJ2-3; D remains unclear. The CDR3 is 16 residues long. Germline V CDR1 and CDR2: MNHNY, SVGAGI (reference sequence). The V end lost 5 bases, the J end lost 2 bases, and 17 bases lay between the germline ends. CDR3 residues: CASSPSTQRSTDTQYF. The CDR3 DNA sequence: TGTGCCAGCAGTCCTTCGACCCAGAGGTCCACAGATACGCAGTATTTT.

This chain connects TRBV6-1 to TRBJ2-5, with a possible D match to TRBD2 (6 bases). Germline V lookup: CDR1 MNHNS, CDR2 SASEGT. This CDR3 is 15 amino acids long. Trimming took off 4 bases at V and 1 base at J, with 13 bases between the two ends. This chain's CDR3 is CASSVVGGFQETQYF. The CDR3 DNA reads as TGTGCCAGCAGTGTCGTGGGAGGCTTCCAAGAGACCCAGTACTTC.

This clonotype was detected a few times. V usage is TRBV28 and J usage is TRBJ2-5; no clear D. The V gene lost 2 bases and the J gene lost 5 bases, with 12 bases spanning the gap. Germline V gene lookup returns CDR1 MDHEN and CDR2 SYDVKM. CDR3 length: 14 residues. CDR3: CASSLALYGETQYF. DNA for the CDR3: TGTGCCAGCAGTTTAGCGTTGTATGGGGAGACCCAGTACTTC.

This chain uses TRBV4-3 with TRBJ1-4; unclear D gene. Germline lookup yields CDR1 LGHNA and CDR2 YSLEER. The CDR3 consists of 16 residues. Deletions cut 0 bases from V and 7 bases from J, with 15 bases between. In nucleotides, the CDR3 is TGCGCCAGCAGCCAAGATGTTGGTTGGAGTCGTGAAAAACTGTTTTTT. This codes for CASSQDVGWSREKLFF.